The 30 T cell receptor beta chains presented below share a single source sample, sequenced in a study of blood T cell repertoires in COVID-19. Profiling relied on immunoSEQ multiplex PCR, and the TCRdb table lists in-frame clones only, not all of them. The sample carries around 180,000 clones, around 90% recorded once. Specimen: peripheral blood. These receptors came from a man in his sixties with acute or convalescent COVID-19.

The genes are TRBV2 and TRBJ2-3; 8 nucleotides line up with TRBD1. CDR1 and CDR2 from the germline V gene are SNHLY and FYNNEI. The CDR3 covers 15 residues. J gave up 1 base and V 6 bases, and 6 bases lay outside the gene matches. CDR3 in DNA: TGTGCCAGCAGGCAGGGGGCTTACGGCACAGATACGCAGTATTTT. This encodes CASRQGAYGTDTQYF.

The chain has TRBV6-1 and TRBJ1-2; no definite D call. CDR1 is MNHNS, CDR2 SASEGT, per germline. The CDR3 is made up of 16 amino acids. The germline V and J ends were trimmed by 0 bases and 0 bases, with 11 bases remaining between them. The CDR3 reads CASSEASTSPNYGYTF. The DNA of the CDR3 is TGTGCCAGCAGTGAAGCGTCGACATCCCCTAACTATGGCTACACCTTC.

The CDR3 reads CASSPGQGRIQREAFF. In DNA, the CDR3 is TGTGCCAGCAGTCCGGGGCAGGGGCGGATCCAAAGGGAAGCTTTCTTT. The rearrangement links TRBV27 to TRBJ1-1, with D possibly matching TRBD1 (6 bases). Trimming pared 5 bases from V and 8 bases from J, leaving 24 bases between. Germline-derived CDR1 and CDR2 are MNHEY and SMNVEV (reference sequence). This CDR3 is 16 amino acids long.

The CDR3 protein is CAISRTGVDFEAFF. In DNA, the CDR3 is TGTGCCATCAGCCGGACAGGGGTCGATTTTGAAGCTTTCTTT. The rearrangement joins TRBV10-3 to TRBJ1-1; 9 nucleotides match TRBD1. V shed 6 bases, J shed 7 bases, and the junction held 9 bases outside the gene matches. The germline V gene encodes CDR1 ENHRY and CDR2 SYGVKD. The CDR3 sequence is 14 residues long.

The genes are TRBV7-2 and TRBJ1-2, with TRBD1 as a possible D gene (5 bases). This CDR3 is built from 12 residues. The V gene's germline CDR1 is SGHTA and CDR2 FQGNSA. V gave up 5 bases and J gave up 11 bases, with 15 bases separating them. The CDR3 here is CASSRREGRYTF. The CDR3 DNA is TGTGCCAGCAGCCGCCGGGAGGGGAGATACACCTTC.

The CDR3 region is CSVFGEVDGYTF. In DNA, the CDR3 is TGCAGCGTTTTTGGGGAGGTTGATGGCTACACCTTC. The chain employs TRBV29-1 and TRBJ1-2; D call uncertain. The CDR3 spans 12 residues. V was pared by 5 bases and J by 6 bases, with 13 bases between. Germline lookup yields CDR1 SQVTM and CDR2 ANQGSEA.

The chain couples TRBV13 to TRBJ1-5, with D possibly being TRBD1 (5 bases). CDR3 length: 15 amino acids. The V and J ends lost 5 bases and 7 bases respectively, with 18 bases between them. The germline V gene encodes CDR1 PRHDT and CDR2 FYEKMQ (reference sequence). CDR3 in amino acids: CASSLGTGVRQPQHF. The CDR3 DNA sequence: TGTGCCAGCAGCCTTGGTACGGGGGTTAGGCAGCCCCAGCATTTT.

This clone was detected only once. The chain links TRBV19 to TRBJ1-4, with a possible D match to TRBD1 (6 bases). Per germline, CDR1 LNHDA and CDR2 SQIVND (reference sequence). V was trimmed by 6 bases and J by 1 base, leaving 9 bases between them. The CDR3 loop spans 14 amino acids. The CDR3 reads CASREDRTNEKLFF. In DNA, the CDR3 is TGTGCCAGTAGGGAGGACAGAACTAATGAAAAACTGTTTTTT. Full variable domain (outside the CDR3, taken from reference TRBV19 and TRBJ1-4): DGGITQSPKYLFRKEGQNVTLSCEQNLNHDAMYWYRQDPGQGLRLIYYSQIVNDFQKGDIAEGYSVSREKKESFPLTVTSAQKNPTAFYLCASREDRTNEKLFFGSGTQLSVL.

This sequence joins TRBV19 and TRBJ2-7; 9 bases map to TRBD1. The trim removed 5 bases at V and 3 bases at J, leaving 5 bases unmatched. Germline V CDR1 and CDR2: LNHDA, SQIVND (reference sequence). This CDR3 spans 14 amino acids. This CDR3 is CASSSGTGCYEQYF. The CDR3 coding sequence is TGTGCCAGTAGTTCGGGGACAGGGTGCTACGAGCAGTACTTC.

The CDR3 DNA reads as TGTGCCAGCAGTTCACAGCTATCAACTAATGAAAAACTGTTTTTT. Its translation is CASSSQLSTNEKLFF. V gene TRBV6-5 combines with J gene TRBJ1-4; no firm D call. CDR3 size: 15 residues. CDR1 MNHEY and CDR2 SVGAGI come from the germline V gene. V was cut by 4 bases and J by 0 bases, with 9 bases left in between.

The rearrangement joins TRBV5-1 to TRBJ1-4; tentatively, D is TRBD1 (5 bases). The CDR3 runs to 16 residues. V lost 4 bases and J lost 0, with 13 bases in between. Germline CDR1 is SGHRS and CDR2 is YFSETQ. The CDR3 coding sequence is TGCGCCAGCAGCGACAGTGGAATTGCAACTAATGAAAAACTGTTTTTT. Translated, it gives CASSDSGIATNEKLFF.

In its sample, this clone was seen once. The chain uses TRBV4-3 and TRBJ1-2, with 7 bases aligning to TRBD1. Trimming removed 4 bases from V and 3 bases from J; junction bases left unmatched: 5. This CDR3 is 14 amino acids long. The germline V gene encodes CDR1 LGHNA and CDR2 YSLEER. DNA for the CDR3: TGCGCCAGCAGCCCCGTAACAGGGGACTATGGCTACACCTTC. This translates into CASSPVTGDYGYTF.

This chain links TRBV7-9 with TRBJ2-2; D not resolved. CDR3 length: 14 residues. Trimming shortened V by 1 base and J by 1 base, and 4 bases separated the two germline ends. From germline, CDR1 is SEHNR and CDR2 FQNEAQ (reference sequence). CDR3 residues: CASSLDRNTGELFF. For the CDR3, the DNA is TGTGCCAGCAGCTTAGACAGGAACACCGGGGAGCTGTTTTTT.

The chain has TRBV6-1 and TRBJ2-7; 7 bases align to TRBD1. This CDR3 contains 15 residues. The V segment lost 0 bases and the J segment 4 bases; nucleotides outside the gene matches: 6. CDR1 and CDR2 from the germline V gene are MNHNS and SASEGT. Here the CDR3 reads CASSEAGGLVYEQYV. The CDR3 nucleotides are TGTGCCAGCAGTGAAGCAGGGGGCTTAGTGTACGAGCAGTACGTC.

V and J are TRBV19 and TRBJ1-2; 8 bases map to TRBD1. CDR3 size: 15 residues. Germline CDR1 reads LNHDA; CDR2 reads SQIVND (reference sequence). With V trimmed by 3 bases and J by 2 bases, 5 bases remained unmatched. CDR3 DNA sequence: TGTGCCAGTAGTATCGAAACAGGGGGAAACTATGGCTACACCTTC. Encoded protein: CASSIETGGNYGYTF.

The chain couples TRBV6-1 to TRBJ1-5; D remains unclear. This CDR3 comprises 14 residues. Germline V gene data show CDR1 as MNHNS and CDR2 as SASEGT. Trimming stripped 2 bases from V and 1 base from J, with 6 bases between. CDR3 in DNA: TGTGCCAGCAGTGAAAGCAGGAGCAATCAGCCCCAGCATTTT. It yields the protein CASSESRSNQPQHF.

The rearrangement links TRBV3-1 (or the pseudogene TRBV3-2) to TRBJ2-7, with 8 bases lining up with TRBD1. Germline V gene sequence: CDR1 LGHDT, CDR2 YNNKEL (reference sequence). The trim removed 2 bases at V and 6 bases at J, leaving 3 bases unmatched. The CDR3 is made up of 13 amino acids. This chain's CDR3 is CASSQFDRGEQYV. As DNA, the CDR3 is TGTGCCAGCAGCCAATTCGACAGGGGCGAGCAGTACGTC.

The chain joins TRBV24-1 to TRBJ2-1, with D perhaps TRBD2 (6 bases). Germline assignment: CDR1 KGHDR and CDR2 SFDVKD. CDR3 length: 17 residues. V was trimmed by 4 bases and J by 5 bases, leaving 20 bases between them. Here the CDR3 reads CATSDPPGTARNNEQFF. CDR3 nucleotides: TGTGCCACCAGTGACCCCCCTGGGACTGCTAGGAACAATGAGCAGTTCTTC.

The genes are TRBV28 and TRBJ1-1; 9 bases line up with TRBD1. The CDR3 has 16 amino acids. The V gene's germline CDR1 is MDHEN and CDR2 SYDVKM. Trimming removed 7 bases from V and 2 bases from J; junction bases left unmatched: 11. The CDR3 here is CASTPVGQGTNTEAFF. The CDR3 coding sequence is TGTGCCAGCACACCTGTGGGACAGGGTACTAACACTGAAGCTTTCTTT.

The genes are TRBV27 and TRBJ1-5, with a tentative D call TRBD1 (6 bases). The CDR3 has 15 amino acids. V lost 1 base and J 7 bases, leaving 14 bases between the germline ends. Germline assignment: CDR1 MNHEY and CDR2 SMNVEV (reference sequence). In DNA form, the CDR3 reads TGTGCCAGCAGTTTATTGGCGGGGGGCGGGCAGCCCCAGCATTTT. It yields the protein CASSLLAGGGQPQHF.

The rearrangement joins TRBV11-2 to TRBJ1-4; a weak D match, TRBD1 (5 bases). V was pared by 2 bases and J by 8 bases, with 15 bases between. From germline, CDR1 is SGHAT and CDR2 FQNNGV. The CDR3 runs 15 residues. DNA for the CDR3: TGTGCCAGCAGCTTAAGAGGGGCCCGGGGGGAAAAACTGTTTTTT. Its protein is CASSLRGARGEKLFF.

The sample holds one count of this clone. The CDR3 DNA follows: TGTGCCTGGAACAGAGATGGCTACACCTTC. Its translation: CAWNRDGYTF. The gene calls are TRBV30 and TRBJ1-2; D unresolved. The CDR3 totals 10 residues. Between the trimmed V and J ends, which lost 4 bases and 6 bases, there was a span of 6 bases. Germline V CDR1 and CDR2: GTSNPN, SVGIG (reference sequence).

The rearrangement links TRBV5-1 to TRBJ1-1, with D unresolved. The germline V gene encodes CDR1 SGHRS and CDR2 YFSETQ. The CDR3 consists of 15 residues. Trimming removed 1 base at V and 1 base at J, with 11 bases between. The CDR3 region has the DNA TGCGCCAGCAGCTTGTCTAGCAGCTCGAACACTGAAGCTTTCTTT. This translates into CASSLSSSSNTEAFF.

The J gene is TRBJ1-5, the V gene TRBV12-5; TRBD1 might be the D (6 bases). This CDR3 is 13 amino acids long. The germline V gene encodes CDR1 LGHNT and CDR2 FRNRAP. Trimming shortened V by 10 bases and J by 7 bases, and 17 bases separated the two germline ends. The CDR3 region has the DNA TGTGCTACAACAAGGGGGGGCGGGCAGCCCCAGCATTTT. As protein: CATTRGGGQPQHF.

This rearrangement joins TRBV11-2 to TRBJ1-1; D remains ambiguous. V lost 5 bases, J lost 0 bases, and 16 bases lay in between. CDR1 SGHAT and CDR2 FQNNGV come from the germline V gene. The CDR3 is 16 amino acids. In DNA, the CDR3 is TGTGCCAGCAGCCCCCCTAAAGGAGTCATGAACACTGAAGCTTTCTTT. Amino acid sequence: CASSPPKGVMNTEAFF. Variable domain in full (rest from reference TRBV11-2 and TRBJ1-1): EAGVAQSPRYKIIEKRQSVAFWCNPISGHATLYWYQQILGQGPKLLIQFQNNGVVDDSQLPKDRFSAERLKGVDSTLKIQPAKLEDSAVYLCASSPPKGVMNTEAFFGQGTRLTVV.

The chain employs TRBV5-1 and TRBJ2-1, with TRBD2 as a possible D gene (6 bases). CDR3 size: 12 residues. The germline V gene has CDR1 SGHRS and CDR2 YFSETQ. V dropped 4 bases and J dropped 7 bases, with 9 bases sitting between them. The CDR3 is CASSPGLNEQFF. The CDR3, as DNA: TGCGCCAGCAGCCCGGGACTGAATGAGCAGTTCTTC.

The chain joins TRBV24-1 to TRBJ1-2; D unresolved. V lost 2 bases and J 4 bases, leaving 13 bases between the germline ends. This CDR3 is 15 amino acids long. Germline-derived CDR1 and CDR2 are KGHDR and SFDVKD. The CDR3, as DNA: TGTGCCACCAGTGATTCCTTAGGAGATCTCTATGGCTACACCTTC. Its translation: CATSDSLGDLYGYTF.

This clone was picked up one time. The CDR3 region is CAISVGQGDYGYTF. The CDR3 DNA is TGTGCCATCAGTGTCGGGCAGGGGGACTATGGCTACACCTTC. J is TRBJ1-2 and V is TRBV10-3; 7 bases map to TRBD1. V lost 4 bases and J lost 3; bases outside the gene matches: 5. The CDR3 loop spans 14 amino acids. Germline-derived CDR1 and CDR2 are ENHRY and SYGVKD.

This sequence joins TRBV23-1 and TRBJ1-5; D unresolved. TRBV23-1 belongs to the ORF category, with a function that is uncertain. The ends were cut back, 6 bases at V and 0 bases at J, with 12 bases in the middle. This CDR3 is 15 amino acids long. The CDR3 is CASRLQFYSNQPQHF. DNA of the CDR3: TGCGCCAGCAGGTTACAGTTTTATAGCAATCAGCCCCAGCATTTT.

This CDR3 reads CATSRPGARGTTEAFF. The CDR3 DNA reads TGTGCCACCAGCAGACCAGGTGCTCGGGGGACCACTGAAGCTTTCTTT. V usage is TRBV15 and J usage is TRBJ1-1, with D tentatively TRBD1 (5 bases). Per germline, CDR1 LNHNV and CDR2 YYDKDF (reference sequence). The CDR3 contains 16 residues. Trimming removed 2 bases at V and 4 bases at J, with 17 bases between.